These 13 T cell receptor beta chains came from one sample sequenced in a study of prognosis after radiotherapy for stage I lung cancer. Two-round multiplex PCR on genomic DNA was the method by which TCR beta CDR3 was amplified. Specific primers for each TRBV and TRBJ gene were what first-round PCR used. TCRdb called the multiplex PCR reads again in MiXCR, with one record for every CDR3 protein. Of fewer than 20,000 distinct CDR3 sequences in the sample, approximately 45% were seen once. Specimen: PBMCs, collected before or after stereotactic body radiation therapy (not recorded which). The receptors were sampled from a donor over 45 with non-small cell lung cancer.

This clonotype appeared many times. This sequence joins TRBV20-1 and TRBJ1-1, with 11 bases identical to TRBD1. With V trimmed by 0 bases and J by 5 bases, 14 bases remained unmatched. The V gene's germline CDR1 is DFQATT and CDR2 SNEGSKA (reference sequence). This CDR3 has 18 residues. CDR3 bases: TGCAGTGCTAGAGATCCGGGAGGACAGGGGGCGGGTGGGACTGAAGCTTTCTTT. Its protein product is CSARDPGGQGAGGTEAFF.

This clonotype occurred many times. This chain uses TRBV29-1 with TRBJ2-6; D call uncertain. This CDR3 region has 12 residues. V lost 7 bases, J lost 1 base, and 5 bases lay in between. Germline V gene data show CDR1 as SQVTM and CDR2 as ANQGSEA. The CDR3: CSAESGANVLTF. The CDR3 DNA follows: TGCAGCGCGGAGTCTGGGGCCAACGTCCTGACTTTC.

This chain joins TRBV6-4 and TRBJ1-2; D remains unclear. The germline V gene encodes CDR1 MRHNA and CDR2 SNTAGT. This CDR3 region has 13 residues. Trimming took 3 bases from V and 2 from J, leaving 7 bases between them. The CDR3 loop is CASSEMRNYGYTF. Here the CDR3 DNA reads TGTGCCAGCAGTGAAATGCGGAACTATGGCTACACCTTC.

In regard to this clonotype: One base separates it from a far larger clone, so it is likely a read error. The chain combines TRBV6-4 with TRBJ2-2; tentatively, D is TRBD1 or TRBD2 (5 bases each). Germline CDR1 MRHNA, CDR2 SNTAGT. The CDR3 runs 17 residues. CDR3 DNA sequence: TGTGCCAGCAGTGAAGCGCACGGGGCCGCGAACACCTGGGAGCTGTTTTTT. Its protein is CASSEAHGAANTWELFF.

V and J are TRBV20-1 and TRBJ2-7; perhaps TRBD1 as D (5 bases). This CDR3 comprises 11 residues. Germline CDR1 and CDR2: DFQATT and SNEGSKA (reference sequence). The V and J ends lost 7 bases and 3 bases respectively, with 10 bases between them. The CDR3 loop is CSGQGNYEQYF. The CDR3 DNA follows: TGCAGTGGGCAGGGTAACTACGAGCAGTACTTC.

The chain is built from TRBV7-2 and TRBJ1-2; 7 nucleotides line up with TRBD1. The CDR3 has 17 amino acids. V was pared by 3 bases and J by 8 bases, with 18 bases of the junction left unmatched. Germline CDR1 SGHTA, CDR2 FQGNSA. CDR3 sequence reads: CASSFTSQFRDSHGYTF. DNA of the CDR3: TGTGCCAGCAGCTTCACTAGCCAATTTCGGGACAGCCACGGCTACACCTTC.

This clonotype was observed at least ten times. This chain connects TRBV12-3 or TRBV12-4 to TRBJ1-1; no firm D call. This CDR3 has 14 residues. The V and J ends lost 3 bases and 8 bases respectively, with 16 bases between them. The CDR3 region is CASSFSDWLREAFF. For the CDR3, the DNA is TGTGCCAGCAGTTTTTCCGACTGGCTCAGGGAAGCTTTCTTT.

This clonotype showed up many times. This chain joins TRBV24-1 and TRBJ2-1; 9 bases align to TRBD1. This CDR3 comprises 15 residues. The germline CDR1 and CDR2 sequences are KGHDR and SFDVKD. The J segment lost 7 bases and the V segment lost 1 base, leaving 4 bases of the junction unmatched. The CDR3 loop is CATSDFGTGLNEQFF. In DNA, the CDR3 is TGTGCCACCAGTGATTTTGGGACAGGGTTAAATGAGCAGTTCTTC.

This clonotype was counted at least ten times. This chain uses TRBV28 with TRBJ2-3, with D uncertain. V gave up 3 bases and J gave up 1 base, with 8 bases separating them. The CDR3 is made up of 14 amino acids. Germline assignment: CDR1 MDHEN and CDR2 SYDVKM. CDR3 in amino acids: CASSFLSGTDTQYF. CDR3 coding DNA: TGTGCCAGCAGTTTTTTGAGTGGCACAGATACGCAGTATTTT.

The chain joins TRBV7-2 to TRBJ1-1; D uncertain. CDR3 size: 13 residues. Trimming shortened V by 4 bases and J by 2 bases, and 8 bases separated the two germline ends. CDR1 is SGHTA, CDR2 FQGNSA, per germline. The CDR3 loop is CASSSRSNTEAFF. The CDR3 coding sequence is TGTGCCAGCAGCTCCCGGTCAAACACTGAAGCTTTCTTT.

Concerning this clonotype: Given a far larger clone just one base away, this is likely a sequencing read error. The chain links TRBV27 to TRBJ2-5; perhaps TRBD1 as D (6 bases). The J call may be incorrect, as the DNA end agrees better with TRBJ2-1. Per germline, CDR1 MNHEY and CDR2 SMNVEV (reference sequence). CDR3 length: 17 residues. The CDR3 DNA follows: TGTGCCAGCAGTCCTAGGTTGTACAGGGTGGCGACAATAGAGCAGTTCTTC. Translated, it gives CASSPRLYRVATIEQFF.

CDR3 DNA sequence: TGTGCCAGCAGCTCTACATGGACTGAAGCTTTCTTT. It yields the protein CASSSTWTEAFF. The rearrangement uses TRBV7-9 and TRBJ1-1; D ambiguous. Trimming stripped 4 bases from V and 5 bases from J, with 8 bases between. The germline gives CDR1 SEHNR, CDR2 FQNEAQ (reference sequence). The CDR3 runs 12 residues.

The V call is TRBV19, the J call TRBJ2-1; TRBD2 aligns across 10 bases. Germline CDR1 reads LNHDA; CDR2 reads SQIVND (reference sequence). The CDR3 contains 15 residues. V gave up 5 bases and J gave up 10 bases; unmatched junction bases: 11. CDR3 bases: TGTGCCAGTAGTCCTAAAAGCGGGAGGGACGAAGAGCAGTTCTTC. Translation gives CASSPKSGRDEEQFF.